This TCR beta chain was captured in a study of regulatory dendritic cells for organ transplantation. Sequencing used immunoSEQ multiplex PCR; TCRdb keeps in-frame clones, though not all of them. The data show about 21,000 clones, 85% seen once. Sorted subsets were CFSE-labeled and cultured less than six days with allogeneic dendritic cells. The CDR3 loop spans 20 amino acids. Germline-derived CDR1 and CDR2 are WSHSY and SAAADI. With regard to this clone: Its cognate antigen is unknown. Relative to the germline gene, one junction end is altered; a read error may explain this.

The sample consisted of naive CD4+ T cells from blood cultured with dendritic cells. Subset noted: CD45RA+ naive T cells. The sequence derives from a human donor in good health. This rearrangement joins TRBV10-2 to TRBJ2-1, with 7 bases matching TRBD2. Written as DNA, the CDR3 is TGCGCCAGCAGAGAGTCGGGAACCTTAAGGGAGGGGCTGGGGCCGAATGAGCAGTTCTTC. This gives the protein CASRESGTLREGLGPNEQFF.